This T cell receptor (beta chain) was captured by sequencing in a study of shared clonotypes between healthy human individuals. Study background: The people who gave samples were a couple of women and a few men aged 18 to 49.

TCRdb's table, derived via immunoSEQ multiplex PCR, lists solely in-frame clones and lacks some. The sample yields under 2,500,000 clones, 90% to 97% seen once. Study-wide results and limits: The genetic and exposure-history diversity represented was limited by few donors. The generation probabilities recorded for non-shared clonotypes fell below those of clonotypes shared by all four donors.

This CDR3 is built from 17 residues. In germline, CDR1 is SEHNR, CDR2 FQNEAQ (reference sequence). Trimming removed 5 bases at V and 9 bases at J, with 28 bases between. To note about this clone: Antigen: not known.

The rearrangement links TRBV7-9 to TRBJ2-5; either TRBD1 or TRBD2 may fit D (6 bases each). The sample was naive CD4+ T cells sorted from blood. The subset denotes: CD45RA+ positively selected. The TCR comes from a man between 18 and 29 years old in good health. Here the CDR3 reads CASSPRSGAERAVAQYF. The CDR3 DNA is TGTGCCAGCAGCCCCCGTTCGGGGGCGGAGAGGGCGGTCGCCCAGTACTTC.